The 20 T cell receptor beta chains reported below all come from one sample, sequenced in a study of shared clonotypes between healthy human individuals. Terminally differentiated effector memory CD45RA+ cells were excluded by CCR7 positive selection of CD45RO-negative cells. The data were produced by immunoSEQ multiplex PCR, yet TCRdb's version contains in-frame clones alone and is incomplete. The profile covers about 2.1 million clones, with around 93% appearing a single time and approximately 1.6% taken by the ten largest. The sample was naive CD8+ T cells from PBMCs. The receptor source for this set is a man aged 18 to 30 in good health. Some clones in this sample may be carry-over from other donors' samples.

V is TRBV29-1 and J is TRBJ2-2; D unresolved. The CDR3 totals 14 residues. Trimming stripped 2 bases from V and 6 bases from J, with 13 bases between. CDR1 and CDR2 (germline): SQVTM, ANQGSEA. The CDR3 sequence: CSVEKYPGSGELFF. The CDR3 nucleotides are TGCAGCGTTGAAAAGTATCCCGGGTCCGGGGAGCTGTTTTTT.

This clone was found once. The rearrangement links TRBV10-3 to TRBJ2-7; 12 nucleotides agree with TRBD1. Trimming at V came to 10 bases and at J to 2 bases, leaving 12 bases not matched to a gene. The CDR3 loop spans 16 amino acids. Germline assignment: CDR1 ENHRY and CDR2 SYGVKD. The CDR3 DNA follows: TGTGCCAAGCCGGGACAGGGGGCCGGACATCCCTACGAGCAGTACTTC. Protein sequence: CAKPGQGAGHPYEQYF.

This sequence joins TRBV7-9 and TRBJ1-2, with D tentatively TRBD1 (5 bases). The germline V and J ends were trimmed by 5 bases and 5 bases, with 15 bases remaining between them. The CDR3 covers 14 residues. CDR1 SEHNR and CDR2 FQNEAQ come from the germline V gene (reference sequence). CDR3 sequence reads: CASSPRFGGYGYTF. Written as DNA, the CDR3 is TGTGCCAGCAGCCCTAGATTCGGGGGTTATGGCTACACCTTC.

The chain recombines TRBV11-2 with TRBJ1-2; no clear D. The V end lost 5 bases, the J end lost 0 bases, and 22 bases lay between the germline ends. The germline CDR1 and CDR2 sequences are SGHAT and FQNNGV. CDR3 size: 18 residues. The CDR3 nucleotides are TGTGCCAGCAGCGACCGAGAGAGTACTGGACGAGCTAACTATGGCTACACCTTC. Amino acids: CASSDRESTGRANYGYTF. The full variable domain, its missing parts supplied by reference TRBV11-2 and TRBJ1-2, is EAGVAQSPRYKIIEKRQSVAFWCNPISGHATLYWYQQILGQGPKLLIQFQNNGVVDDSQLPKDRFSAERLKGVDSTLKIQPAKLEDSAVYLCASSDRESTGRANYGYTFGSGTRLTVV.

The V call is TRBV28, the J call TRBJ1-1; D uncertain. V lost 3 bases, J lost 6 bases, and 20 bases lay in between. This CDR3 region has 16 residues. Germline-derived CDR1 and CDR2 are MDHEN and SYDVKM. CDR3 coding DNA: TGTGCCAGCAGTTTTCCCACTCGGATGGCAAAGTCTGAAGCTTTCTTT. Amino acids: CASSFPTRMAKSEAFF. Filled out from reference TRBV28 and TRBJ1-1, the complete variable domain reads DVKVTQSSRYLVKRTGEKVFLECVQDMDHENMFWYRQDPGLGLRLIYFSYDVKMKEKGDIPEGYSVSREKKERFSLILESASTNQTSMYLCASSFPTRMAKSEAFFGQGTRLTVV.

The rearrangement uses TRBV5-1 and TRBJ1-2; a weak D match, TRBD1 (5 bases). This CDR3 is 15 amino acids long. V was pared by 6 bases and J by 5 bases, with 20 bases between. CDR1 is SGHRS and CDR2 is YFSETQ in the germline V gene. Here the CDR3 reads CASTSEQADLYGYTF. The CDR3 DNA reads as TGCGCCAGCACTAGTGAACAGGCGGATCTATATGGCTACACCTTC.

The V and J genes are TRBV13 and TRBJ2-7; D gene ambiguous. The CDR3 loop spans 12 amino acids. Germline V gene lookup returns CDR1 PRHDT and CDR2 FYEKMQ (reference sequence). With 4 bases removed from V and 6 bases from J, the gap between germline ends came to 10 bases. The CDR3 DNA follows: TGTGCCAGCAGCTCCTCTGGTATCGAGCAGTACTTC. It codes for CASSSSGIEQYF. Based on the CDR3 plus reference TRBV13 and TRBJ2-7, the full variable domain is AAGVIQSPRHLIKEKRETATLKCYPIPRHDTVYWYQQGPGQDPQFLISFYEKMQSDKGSIPDRFSAQQFSDYHSELNMSSLELGDSALYFCASSSSGIEQYFGPGTRLTVT.

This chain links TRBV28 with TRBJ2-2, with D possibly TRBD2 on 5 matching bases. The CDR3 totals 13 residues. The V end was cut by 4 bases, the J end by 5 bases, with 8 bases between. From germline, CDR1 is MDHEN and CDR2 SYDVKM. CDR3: CASSSRRTGELFF. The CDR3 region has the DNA TGTGCCAGCAGTTCGCGGAGGACCGGGGAGCTGTTTTTT.

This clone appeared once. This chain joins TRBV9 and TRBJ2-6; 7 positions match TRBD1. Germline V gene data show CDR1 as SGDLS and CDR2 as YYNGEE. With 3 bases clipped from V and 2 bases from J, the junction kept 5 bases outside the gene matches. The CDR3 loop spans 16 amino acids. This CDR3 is CASSANRGPGANVLTF. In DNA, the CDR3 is TGTGCCAGCAGCGCCAACAGGGGTCCTGGGGCCAACGTCCTGACTTTC.

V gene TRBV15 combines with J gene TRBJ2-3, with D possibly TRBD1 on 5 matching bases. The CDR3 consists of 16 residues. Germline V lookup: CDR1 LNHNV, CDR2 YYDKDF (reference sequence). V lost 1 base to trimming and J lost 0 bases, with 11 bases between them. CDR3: CATSRARALSTDTQYF. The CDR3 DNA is TGTGCCACCAGCAGAGCCAGGGCCCTCAGCACAGATACGCAGTATTTT.

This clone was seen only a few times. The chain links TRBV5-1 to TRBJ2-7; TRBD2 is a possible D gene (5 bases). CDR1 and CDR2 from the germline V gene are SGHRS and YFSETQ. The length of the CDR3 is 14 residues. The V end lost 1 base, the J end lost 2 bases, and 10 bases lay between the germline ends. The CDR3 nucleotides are TGCGCCAGCAGCTTGAGGCAGACTACCTACGAGCAGTACTTC. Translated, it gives CASSLRQTTYEQYF.

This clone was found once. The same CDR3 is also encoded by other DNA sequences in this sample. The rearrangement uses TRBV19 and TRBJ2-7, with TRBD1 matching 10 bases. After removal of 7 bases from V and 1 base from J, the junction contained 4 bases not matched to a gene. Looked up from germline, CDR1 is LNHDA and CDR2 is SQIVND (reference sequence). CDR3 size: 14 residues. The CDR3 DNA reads TGTGCCAGTACAGGGACAGGGGCTTCCTACGAGCAGTACTTC. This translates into CASTGTGASYEQYF.

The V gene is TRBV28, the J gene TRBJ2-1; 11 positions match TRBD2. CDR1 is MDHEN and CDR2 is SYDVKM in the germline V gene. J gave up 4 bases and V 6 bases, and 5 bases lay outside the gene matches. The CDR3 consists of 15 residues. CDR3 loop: CASSWGTSGYNEQFF. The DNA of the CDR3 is TGTGCCAGCAGCTGGGGGACTAGCGGATACAATGAGCAGTTCTTC.

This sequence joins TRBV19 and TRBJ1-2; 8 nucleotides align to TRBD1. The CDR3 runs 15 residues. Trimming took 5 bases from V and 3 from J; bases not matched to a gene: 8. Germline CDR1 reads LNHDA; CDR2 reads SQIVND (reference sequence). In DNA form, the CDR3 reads TGTGCCAGTAGTCCACGGACAGGGAGGGACTATGGCTACACCTTC. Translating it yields CASSPRTGRDYGYTF.

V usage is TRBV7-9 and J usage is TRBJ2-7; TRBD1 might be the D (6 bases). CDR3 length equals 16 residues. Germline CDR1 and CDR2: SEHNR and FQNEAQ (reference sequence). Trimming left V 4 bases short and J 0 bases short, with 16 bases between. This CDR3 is CASSWGRAYDSYEQYF. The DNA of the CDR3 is TGTGCCAGCAGCTGGGGGCGGGCGTACGACTCCTACGAGCAGTACTTC.

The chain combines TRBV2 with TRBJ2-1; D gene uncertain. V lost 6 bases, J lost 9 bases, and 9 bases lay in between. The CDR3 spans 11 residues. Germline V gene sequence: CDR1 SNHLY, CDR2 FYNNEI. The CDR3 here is CASRPDSEQFF. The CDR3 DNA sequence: TGTGCCAGCAGGCCTGACTCTGAGCAGTTCTTC. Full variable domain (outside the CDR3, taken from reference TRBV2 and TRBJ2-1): EPEVTQTPSHQVTQMGQEVILRCVPISNHLYFYWYRQILGQKVEFLVSFYNNEISEKSEIFDDQFSVERPDGSNFTLKIRSTKLEDSAMYFCASRPDSEQFFGPGTRLTVL.

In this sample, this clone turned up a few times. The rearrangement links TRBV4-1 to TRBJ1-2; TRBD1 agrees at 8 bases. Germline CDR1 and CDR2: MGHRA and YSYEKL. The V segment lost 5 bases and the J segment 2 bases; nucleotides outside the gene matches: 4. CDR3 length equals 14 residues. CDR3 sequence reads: CASSDRDRNYGYTF. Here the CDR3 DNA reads TGCGCCAGCAGCGACCGGGACAGGAACTATGGCTACACCTTC.

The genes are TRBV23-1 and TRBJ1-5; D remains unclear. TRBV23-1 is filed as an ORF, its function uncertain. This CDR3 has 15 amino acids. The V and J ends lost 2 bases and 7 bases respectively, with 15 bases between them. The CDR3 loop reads CASSQVSDLRQPQHF. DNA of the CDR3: TGCGCCAGCAGTCAAGTAAGTGATCTGAGGCAGCCCCAGCATTTT.

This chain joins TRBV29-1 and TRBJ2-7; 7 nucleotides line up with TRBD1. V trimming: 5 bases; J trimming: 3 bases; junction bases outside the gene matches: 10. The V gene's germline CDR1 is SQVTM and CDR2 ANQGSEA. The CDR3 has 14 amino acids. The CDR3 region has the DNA TGCAGCGTTCGGGTCAGGGGGACCGACTACGAGCAGTACTTC. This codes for CSVRVRGTDYEQYF.

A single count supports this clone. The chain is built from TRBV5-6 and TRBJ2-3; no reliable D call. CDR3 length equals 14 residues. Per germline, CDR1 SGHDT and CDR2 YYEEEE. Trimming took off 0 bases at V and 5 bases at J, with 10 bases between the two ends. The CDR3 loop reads CASSLGQEGDTQYF. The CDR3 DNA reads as TGTGCCAGCAGCTTGGGACAAGAAGGAGATACGCAGTATTTT. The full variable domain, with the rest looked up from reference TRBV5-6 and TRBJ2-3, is DAGVTQSPTHLIKTRGQQVTLRCSPKSGHDTVSWYQQALGQGPQFIFQYYEEEERQRGNFPDRFSGHQFPNYSSELNVNALLLGDSALYLCASSLGQEGDTQYFGPGTRLTVL.